A single TCR beta chain is shown here with its context. Its antigen is not known. Primers used in a second PCR of about 6 to 11 cycles were a sample-barcoded 5' primer and a J-beta primer mix. TCRdb redid the calling of the 5' RACE reads with MiXCR, one entry per CDR3 protein. The table shows about 1.4 million distinct CDR3 sequences, with around 59% occurring only once. These data come from a study of blood T cells in healthy people across ages. Russia was home to the donors, healthy Caucasian individuals aged about 6 to 90. V dropped 0 bases and J dropped 8 bases, with 12 bases sitting between them. Per the germline V gene, CDR1 is SGHRS and CDR2 is YFSETQ. The CDR3 has 14 amino acids. General study results and limits: Using unsorted PBMCs precluded a conclusive naive versus antigen-experienced comparison. Age advanced and TCR beta diversity per million T cells fell, roughly linearly. Diversity estimates from one million T cells were considered underestimates.

The sequenced material came from blood. This TCR was recovered from a man younger than 30 in good health. This chain joins TRBV5-1 and TRBJ2-1; tentatively, D is TRBD1 (5 bases). CDR3 protein: CASSLVAGSDEQFF. The CDR3 coding sequence is TGCGCCAGCAGCTTGGTTGCAGGGTCGGATGAGCAGTTCTTC.